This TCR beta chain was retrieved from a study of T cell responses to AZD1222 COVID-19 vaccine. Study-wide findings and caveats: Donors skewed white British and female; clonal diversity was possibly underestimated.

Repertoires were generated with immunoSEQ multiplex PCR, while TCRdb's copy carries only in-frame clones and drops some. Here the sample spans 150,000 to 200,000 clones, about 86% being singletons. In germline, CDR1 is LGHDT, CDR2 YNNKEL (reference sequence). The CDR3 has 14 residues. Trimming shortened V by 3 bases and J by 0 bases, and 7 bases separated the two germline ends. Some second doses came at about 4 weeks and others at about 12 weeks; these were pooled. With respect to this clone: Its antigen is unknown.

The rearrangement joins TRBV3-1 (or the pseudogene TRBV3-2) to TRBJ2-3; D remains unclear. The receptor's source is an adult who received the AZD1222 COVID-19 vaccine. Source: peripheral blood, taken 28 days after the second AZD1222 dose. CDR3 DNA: TGTGCCAGCAGCCAGTCAACTAGCACAGATACGCAGTATTTT. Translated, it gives CASSQSTSTDTQYF.